A selection of T cell receptor beta chains follows, all from one sample in a study of cytomegalovirus exposure and HLA in healthy donors. The assay was immunoSEQ multiplex PCR, and TCRdb's table has in-frame clones only and misses some. This sample has some 340,000 clones, with roughly 87% found just once. The source material was PBMCs. These receptor sequences come from a woman aged 30 to 39 in good health and CMV-seropositive. Each CDR3 is given with its conserved first and last residue. The D gene is left open where the match is weak. The size field is filled for only some rows; it gives once, few, many or a size class.

D gene	V gene	J gene	clone size	CDR3 DNA	CDR3 protein
.	TRBV25-1	TRBJ2-5	.	TGTGCCAGCAGTGAATATCCGCTCCGGGAAAACCAAGAGACCCAGTACTTC	CASSEYPLRENQETQYF
TRBD2	TRBV7-2	TRBJ2-7	.	TGTGCCAGCAGCTCCTTAGCGGGAGGGAGCTCCTACGAGCAGTACTTC	CASSSLAGGSSYEQYF
.	TRBV5-4	TRBJ2-7	.	TGTGCCACCGGGGACCAGTCCTACGAGCAGTACTTC	CATGDQSYEQYF
TRBD1	TRBV27	TRBJ1-5	.	TGTGCCAGCAGTTTAGGCGGACAGGGTGAACAGCCCCAGCATTTT	CASSLGGQGEQPQHF
.	TRBV19	TRBJ2-1	.	TGTGCCAGTCGGGGAGGTTCCTACAATGAGCAGTTCTTC	CASRGGSYNEQFF
TRBD1	TRBV6-5	TRBJ1-5	.	TGTGCCAGCAGACAGGGGGCCAACCATCAGCCCCAGCATTTT	CASRQGANHQPQHF
TRBD2	TRBV7-9	TRBJ2-7	.	TGTGCCAGCAGAGGGACTAGCCCCTACGAGCAGTACTTC	CASRGTSPYEQYF
TRBD2	TRBV7-3	TRBJ2-5	.	TGTGCCAGCAGCTCCGCCCGACTAGCGGGGGACCGAGAGACCCAGTACTTC	CASSSARLAGDRETQYF
TRBD1	TRBV7-2	TRBJ2-7	.	TGTGCCAGCAGCACAAAACCGGGACAGGGCCAGTCCTACGAGCAGTACTTC	CASSTKPGQGQSYEQYF
.	TRBV29-1	TRBJ2-7	.	TGCAGCGTTGGGTTTGTGGGGAACACATACGAGCAGTACTTC	CSVGFVGNTYEQYF
.	TRBV9	TRBJ2-7	.	TGTGCCAGCAGCGTTGATGCGGACGAGCAGTACTTC	CASSVDADEQYF
.	TRBV7-8	TRBJ2-1	.	TGTGCCAGCAGCTCTAGCGTCGGGGAAGGGGCCTACAATGAGCAGTTCTTC	CASSSSVGEGAYNEQFF
TRBD1	TRBV2	TRBJ1-3	once	TGTGCCAGCAGCGAGACAGGGGCCAGCTCTGGAAACACCATATATTTT	CASSETGASSGNTIYF
.	TRBV7-2	TRBJ1-2	.	TGTGCCAGCAGAGCAGGGGCCACCAACTATGGCTACACCTTC	CASRAGATNYGYTF
.	TRBV5-8	TRBJ2-7	.	TGTGCCAGCCCCGGGGGCAGGGACCCCTACGAGCAGTACTTC	CASPGGRDPYEQYF
TRBD2	TRBV28	TRBJ2-3	.	TGTGCCAGCACCATTAGCGGGGGGGCCAAAGATACGCAGTATTTT	CASTISGGAKDTQYF
TRBD2	TRBV4-3	TRBJ2-4	.	TGCGCCAGCAGCCAAGGAGGACTAGCGGGAAGCATTCAGTACTTC	CASSQGGLAGSIQYF
.	TRBV9	TRBJ2-1	once	TGTGCCAGCAGCCCACGGGACCATCCCACCGAGCAGTTCTTC	CASSPRDHPTEQFF
.	TRBV7-9	TRBJ1-1	once	TGTGCCAGCAGCTTCTACAAACAGGAAAACACTGAAGCTTTCTTT	CASSFYKQENTEAFF
TRBD1	TRBV30	TRBJ2-7	.	TGTGCCTGGTCGACAGGGGGGCCCTACGAGCAGTACTTC	CAWSTGGPYEQYF
.	TRBV29-1	TRBJ1-2	.	TGCAGCGTTGGTTGGGCAGGTGGCTACACCTTC	CSVGWAGGYTF